This record concerns one T cell receptor (beta chain) sequence. The entry originates in a study of shared clonotypes between healthy human individuals. Study details: Sampling drew on donors who were a couple of women and a few men aged 18 to 49.

Measured with immunoSEQ multiplex PCR; TCRdb has only the in-frame clones, and not every one. The sample lists millions of clones, about 95% seen once, with 0.13% in the top ten. Donors comprised only Caucasian adults living in Nashville, Tennessee. The V gene's germline CDR1 is SQVTM and CDR2 ANQGSEA. The CDR3 is made up of 12 amino acids. The sample taken for sequencing was naive CD4+ T cells sorted from blood. Subset reported: CD45RA+ positively selected. This receptor was taken from a man younger than 30 in good health. The V gene is TRBV29-1, the J gene TRBJ2-5; D might be TRBD2 (5 bases). With the DNA end fitting TRBJ2-7 better, the J assignment may be wrong. CDR3 loop: CSVADYVYEQYF. For the CDR3, the DNA is TGCAGCGTCGCCGACTACGTCTACGAGCAGTACTTC.